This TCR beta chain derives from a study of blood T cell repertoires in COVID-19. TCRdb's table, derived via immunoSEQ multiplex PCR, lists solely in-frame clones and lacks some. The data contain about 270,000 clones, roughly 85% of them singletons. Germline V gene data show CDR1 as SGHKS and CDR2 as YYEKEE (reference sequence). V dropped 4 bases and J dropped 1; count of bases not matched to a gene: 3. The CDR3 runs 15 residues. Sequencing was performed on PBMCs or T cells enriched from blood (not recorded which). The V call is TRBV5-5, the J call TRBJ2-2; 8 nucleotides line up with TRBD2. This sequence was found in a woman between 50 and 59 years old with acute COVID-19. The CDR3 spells CASSPLAGNTGELFF. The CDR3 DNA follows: TGTGCCAGCAGCCCCCTAGCGGGGAACACCGGGGAGCTGTTTTTT.